This T cell receptor beta chain was captured by sequencing in a study of blood T cells in healthy people across ages. Looked up from germline, CDR1 is SGHNT and CDR2 is YYREEE (reference sequence). This CDR3 is built from 14 residues. A second PCR, run for about 7 to 11 cycles, used a sample-barcoded 5' primer plus a J-beta primer mix. TCRdb used MiXCR to reprocess the 5' RACE reads, holding one entry per CDR3 protein. The sample shows approximately 830,000 distinct CDR3 sequences, under 80% of them seen only once. The chain uses TRBV5-4 and TRBJ2-7; D is undetermined. The J call may be mistaken, given a closer DNA end match to TRBJ2-1. Sequencing was performed on blood. This TCR was recovered from a man between 25 and 39 years old in good health. The CDR3 here is CASSLDFSSYEQFF. For the CDR3, the DNA is TGTGCCAGCAGCTTGGATTTTAGCTCCTACGAGCAGTTCTTC.